Each of the 30 T cell receptor beta chains below was sequenced from the same sample in a study of early T cells in non-severe SARS-CoV-2 infection. MiXCR, run by TCRdb on the 5' RACE reads, gives a single entry per CDR3 protein. The data show some 48,000 distinct CDR3 sequences, about 9.2% seen once. Sequenced: whole blood. All receptors come from an adult who was a healthcare worker with PCR-confirmed SARS-CoV-2 infection or an uninfected control (not recorded which).

This clonotype was picked up many times. The V call is TRBV28, the J call TRBJ1-2, with unresolved D. The CDR3 runs to 14 residues. The V gene lost 7 bases and the J gene lost 4 bases, with 16 bases spanning the gap. Per the germline V gene, CDR1 is MDHEN and CDR2 is SYDVKM. The CDR3, as DNA: TGTGCCAGCACCCCCAGTGGGCCGAGCTATGGCTACACCTTC. Its translation is CASTPSGPSYGYTF.

This clonotype was detected ten times or more. V gene TRBV29-1 combines with J gene TRBJ2-2, with TRBD1 matching 10 bases. Germline V CDR1 and CDR2: SQVTM, ANQGSEA. Trimming cost V 6 bases and J 4 bases; bases outside gene matches: 5. The CDR3 has 14 amino acids. Here the CDR3 DNA reads TGCAGCGTCCGGGACAGGGGAGGCACCGGGGAGCTGTTTTTT. It encodes CSVRDRGGTGELFF.

This clonotype appeared many times. The gene calls are TRBV5-1 and TRBJ1-1; D remains ambiguous. Germline V gives CDR1 SGHRS, CDR2 YFSETQ. The CDR3 is 11 amino acids. Trimming removed 3 bases from V and 6 bases from J, with 6 bases in between. The CDR3 sequence: CASSYRSEAFF. The CDR3 coding sequence is TGCGCCAGCAGCTACAGATCTGAAGCTTTCTTT.

V usage is TRBV29-1 and J usage is TRBJ1-1; 8 bases are shared with TRBD1. The germline CDR1 and CDR2 sequences are SQVTM and ANQGSEA. Unmatched junction bases numbered 7, after V lost 5 bases and J lost 8 bases. There are 12 residues in the CDR3. The CDR3 nucleotides are TGCAGCGTTCAAAGGACAGGGTTCGAAGCTTTCTTT. This encodes CSVQRTGFEAFF.

This clonotype was recorded at least ten times. The CDR3, as DNA: TGCAGCGTGGGACAGGACCCAGCCTACGAGCAGTACTTC. As protein: CSVGQDPAYEQYF. The chain carries TRBV29-1 and TRBJ2-7; 8 bases agree with TRBD1. Germline values: CDR1 SQVTM, CDR2 ANQGSEA. The CDR3 length is 13 residues. The V and J ends lost 6 bases and 2 bases, in that order; junction bases with no gene match: 6.

This rearrangement joins TRBV27 to TRBJ1-1; D perhaps matches TRBD1 (5 bases). The CDR3 contains 13 residues. Germline V gene data show CDR1 as MNHEY and CDR2 as SMNVEV (reference sequence). Trimming shortened V by 10 bases and J by 2 bases, and 14 bases separated the two germline ends. The CDR3 DNA reads as TGTGCCAACGGGGGATACCTTAACACTGAAGCTTTCTTT. Protein sequence: CANGGYLNTEAFF.

This chain uses TRBV4-1 with TRBJ2-7; D gene unclear. Trimming pared 1 base from V and 6 bases from J, leaving 10 bases between. The CDR3 runs 13 residues. Germline V gene lookup returns CDR1 MGHRA and CDR2 YSYEKL. The chain's CDR3 is CASSQGLDREQYF. CDR3 DNA: TGCGCCAGCAGCCAAGGGCTCGACCGCGAGCAGTACTTC.

This clonotype was observed many times. This chain links TRBV20-1 with TRBJ2-5; 9 bases are shared with TRBD2. With 2 bases clipped from V and 7 bases from J, the junction kept 8 bases outside the gene matches. CDR3 length: 14 amino acids. CDR1 DFQATT and CDR2 SNEGSKA come from the germline V gene (reference sequence). For the CDR3, the DNA is TGCAGTGCTAGATTGCGGGAGGGCCGGGGGACCCAGTACTTC. Its protein product is CSARLREGRGTQYF.

This chain connects TRBV7-9 to TRBJ2-5; TRBD2 aligns across 12 bases. J was trimmed by 2 bases and V by 4 bases; bases with no gene match: 5. The CDR3 consists of 16 residues. CDR1 SEHNR and CDR2 FQNEAQ come from the germline V gene (reference sequence). For the CDR3, the DNA is TGTGCCAGCAGCTCCAGACTAGCGGGAGTTCAAGAGACCCAGTACTTC. This codes for CASSSRLAGVQETQYF.

The chain links TRBV20-1 to TRBJ2-7, with D perhaps matching TRBD1 (5 bases). Trimming took 1 base from V and 2 from J, leaving 12 bases between them. The CDR3 has 14 amino acids. Germline CDR1 and CDR2: DFQATT and SNEGSKA (reference sequence). The CDR3 DNA reads as TGCAGTGCTAGAGGTTTGGTGACAGCCTACGAGCAGTACTTC. Translation gives CSARGLVTAYEQYF.

This clonotype was detected ten times or more. This chain uses TRBV7-9 with TRBJ2-6; D not resolved. The germline V gene encodes CDR1 SEHNR and CDR2 FQNEAQ (reference sequence). The CDR3 length is 13 residues. The ends were cut back, 5 bases at V and 9 bases at J, with 11 bases in the middle. This chain's CDR3 is CASSKDVDNVLTF. The DNA for the CDR3 is TGTGCCAGCAGCAAGGATGTCGACAACGTCCTGACTTTC. The complete variable domain, with remaining parts taken from reference TRBV7-9 and TRBJ2-6, reads DTGVSQNPRHKITKRGQNVTFRCDPISEHNRLYWYRQTLGQGPEFLTYFQNEAQLEKSRLLSDRFSAERPKGSFSTLEIQRTEQGDSAMYLCASSKDVDNVLTFGAGSRLTVL.

This sequence joins TRBV7-2 and TRBJ1-4, with D hard to call. Germline lookup yields CDR1 SGHTA and CDR2 FQGNSA. The CDR3 has 12 residues. The V end lost 1 base, the J end lost 10 bases, and 7 bases lay between the germline ends. CDR3 in amino acids: CASSLVRGKLFF. The CDR3 DNA follows: TGTGCCAGCAGCTTAGTACGGGGAAAACTGTTTTTT.

In its sample, this clonotype was seen many times. The V gene is TRBV7-9, the J gene TRBJ2-1; TRBD2 aligns across 8 bases. Per germline, CDR1 SEHNR and CDR2 FQNEAQ (reference sequence). CDR3 length equals 16 residues. Trimming cost V 4 bases and J 7 bases; bases outside gene matches: 12. DNA for the CDR3: TGTGCCAGCAGCTCACCGATAAGAAGCGGGAGTAATGAGCAGTTCTTC. This encodes CASSSPIRSGSNEQFF.

This clonotype came up many times. The chain combines TRBV29-1 with TRBJ2-5; D remains ambiguous. Trimming took 7 bases from V and 0 from J, leaving 15 bases between them. Germline values: CDR1 SQVTM, CDR2 ANQGSEA. The length of the CDR3 is 14 residues. CDR3 loop: CSAEVPGHQETQYF. The CDR3 coding sequence is TGCAGCGCCGAAGTCCCCGGACACCAAGAGACCCAGTACTTC. Full variable domain (missing parts from reference TRBV29-1 and TRBJ2-5): SAVISQKPSRDICQRGTSLTIQCQVDSQVTMMFWYRQQPGQSLTLIATANQGSEATYESGFVIDKFPISRPNLTFSTLTVSNMSPEDSSIYLCSAEVPGHQETQYFGPGTRLLVL.

This clonotype appeared many times. V gene TRBV5-6 combines with J gene TRBJ2-4; 7 bases line up with TRBD2. V was pared by 4 bases and J by 0 bases, with 10 bases of the junction left unmatched. The CDR3 has 17 amino acids. Germline-derived CDR1 and CDR2 are SGHDT and YYEEEE. DNA for the CDR3: TGTGCCAGCAGCCCTTGGGACTACAGAATAGCCAAAAACATTCAGTACTTC. Translating it yields CASSPWDYRIAKNIQYF.

Many counts were recorded for this clonotype. This chain links TRBV29-1 with TRBJ2-7; D assignment may be TRBD1 or TRBD2 (5 bases each). CDR1 is SQVTM, CDR2 ANQGSEA, per germline. Trimming stripped 4 bases from V and 3 bases from J, with 7 bases between. The CDR3 sequence is 11 residues long. CDR3 protein: CSVGDDYEQYF. The CDR3 nucleotides read TGCAGCGTTGGGGACGACTACGAGCAGTACTTC.

The chain joins TRBV10-3 to TRBJ2-7; D is tentatively TRBD1 or TRBD2 (5 bases each). CDR1 is ENHRY, CDR2 SYGVKD, per germline. The CDR3 spans 11 residues. Trimming stripped 8 bases from V and 5 bases from J, with 10 bases between. The chain's CDR3 is CAILGGNEQYF. The CDR3 nucleotides read TGTGCCATCCTTGGGGGTAACGAGCAGTACTTC.

This clonotype rates as medium-sized. The chain links TRBV7-9 to TRBJ1-4, with D perhaps TRBD1 (6 bases). This CDR3 contains 16 residues. Trimming stripped 5 bases from V and 13 bases from J, with 26 bases between. Per the germline V gene, CDR1 is SEHNR and CDR2 is FQNEAQ (reference sequence). In nucleotides, the CDR3 is TGTGCCAGCAGCCCAGGGGATGAAGGCAGTGCACGGGTACTGTTTTTT. It codes for CASSPGDEGSARVLFF.

The V and J genes are TRBV10-3 and TRBJ2-7; no clear D gene. Germline CDR1 reads ENHRY; CDR2 reads SYGVKD. The CDR3 has 18 residues. Between the trimmed V and J ends, which lost 1 base and 7 bases, there was a span of 26 bases. The CDR3 loop is CAISEYGPSALGAEEQYF. DNA of the CDR3: TGTGCCATCAGTGAGTATGGCCCCTCAGCTCTTGGAGCTGAGGAGCAGTACTTC.

This clonotype was counted ten times or more. J is TRBJ2-3 and V is TRBV7-2; 12 nucleotides align to TRBD2. The CDR3 spans 18 residues. Unmatched junction bases numbered 18, after V lost 5 bases and J lost 9 bases. Germline loops: CDR1 SGHTA, CDR2 FQGNSA. The DNA for the CDR3 is TGTGCCAGCAGCATCTGGTTGACTAGCGGGGGTTCAGTTCAGACGCAGTATTTT. As protein: CASSIWLTSGGSVQTQYF.

This clonotype was counted only a few times. CDR3 sequence (DNA): TGTGCCAGCAGCTTTGCCGGGAGGAGGGAGGTGAATGAGCAGTTCTTC. This codes for CASSFAGRREVNEQFF. The V and J genes are TRBV5-6 and TRBJ2-1, with 7 bases aligning to TRBD2. The CDR3 covers 16 residues. Per germline, CDR1 SGHDT and CDR2 YYEEEE. With V trimmed by 2 bases and J by 7 bases, 12 bases remained unmatched.

This clonotype came up once. This chain links TRBV19 with TRBJ1-1; D is possibly TRBD1 (6 bases). V was clipped by 4 bases and J by 4 bases, with 19 bases between them. Germline V gene lookup returns CDR1 LNHDA and CDR2 SQIVND (reference sequence). The CDR3 is 16 amino acids. The CDR3 DNA sequence: TGTGCCAGTAGTAGAGGACAGTACCCGATAACCACTGAAGCTTTCTTT. As protein: CASSRGQYPITTEAFF.

In its sample, this clonotype was seen many times. The CDR3 loop is CASGEGVTEAFF. The CDR3 coding sequence is TGTGCCAGTGGAGAGGGCGTCACTGAAGCTTTCTTT. V usage is TRBV6-5 and J usage is TRBJ1-1; D not certain. This CDR3 is 12 amino acids long. V lost 9 bases and J 4 bases, leaving 12 bases between the germline ends. Germline loops: CDR1 MNHEY, CDR2 SVGAGI.

This clonotype was observed at least ten times. The chain recombines TRBV2 with TRBJ2-1; 10 bases align to TRBD2. The CDR3 runs to 17 residues. V dropped 4 bases and J dropped 7; count of bases not matched to a gene: 13. Germline values: CDR1 SNHLY, CDR2 FYNNEI. The CDR3 sequence is CASSGAVLAGVLNEQFF. The CDR3 coding sequence is TGTGCCAGCAGTGGGGCGGTTCTAGCGGGAGTTCTGAATGAGCAGTTCTTC.

This clonotype was recorded many times. The genes are TRBV6-2 or TRBV6-3 and TRBJ1-6; tentatively, D is TRBD1 (5 bases). From germline, CDR1 is MNHEY and CDR2 SVGEGT. Trimming took off 2 bases at V and 10 bases at J, with 18 bases between the two ends. The CDR3 runs 16 residues. CDR3 sequence (DNA): TGTGCCAGCAGTTACAGGGAAGCAGGGCGAGGCTCACCCCTCCACTTT. As protein: CASSYREAGRGSPLHF.

V is TRBV5-1 and J is TRBJ2-3, with D unresolved. The CDR3 has 13 residues. Germline assignment: CDR1 SGHRS and CDR2 YFSETQ. The V end was cut by 4 bases, the J end by 0 bases, with 6 bases between. The CDR3 region is CASSIQSTDTQYF. The CDR3 DNA is TGCGCCAGCAGCATTCAGAGCACAGATACGCAGTATTTT.

V and J are TRBV6-2 or TRBV6-3 and TRBJ2-3; D not resolved. Germline CDR1 MNHEY, CDR2 SVGEGT. Trimming cost V 2 bases and J 1 base, with 16 bases left between them. The CDR3 contains 17 residues. The CDR3, as DNA: TGTGCCAGCAGTTACCAACGAGTCGGCCTACGCACAGATACGCAGTATTTT. Residues: CASSYQRVGLRTDTQYF.

Relative to its sample, this clonotype is medium-sized. The CDR3 sequence is CSVPSRDLNYGYTF. For the CDR3, the DNA is TGCAGCGTCCCGTCCAGGGACCTAAACTATGGCTACACCTTC. The rearrangement joins TRBV29-1 to TRBJ1-2, with D perhaps matching TRBD1 (5 bases). CDR1 is SQVTM, CDR2 ANQGSEA, per germline. CDR3 length: 14 amino acids. V was shortened by 6 bases and J by 2 bases, with 16 bases between the two germline ends. Drawing the rest from reference TRBV29-1 and TRBJ1-2, the complete variable domain is SAVISQKPSRDICQRGTSLTIQCQVDSQVTMMFWYRQQPGQSLTLIATANQGSEATYESGFVIDKFPISRPNLTFSTLTVSNMSPEDSSIYLCSVPSRDLNYGYTFGSGTRLTVV.

There are many counts of this clonotype. The chain carries TRBV9 and TRBJ2-2; D might be TRBD1 (6 bases). The CDR3 is 15 residues long. The germline gives CDR1 SGDLS, CDR2 YYNGEE. The V end lost 1 base, the J end lost 6 bases, and 13 bases lay between the germline ends. For the CDR3, the DNA is TGTGCCAGCAGCGTACCTTCCAGGGGCGCCGGGGAGCTGTTTTTT. Translating it yields CASSVPSRGAGELFF.

This clonotype was seen many times. The rearrangement uses TRBV11-2 and TRBJ1-2; 8 bases align to TRBD1. The CDR3 sequence is 13 residues long. V dropped 3 bases and J dropped 8; count of bases not matched to a gene: 5. Per germline, CDR1 SGHAT and CDR2 FQNNGV. The CDR3 reads CASSFDRGRGYTF. CDR3 bases: TGTGCCAGCAGCTTTGACAGGGGAAGAGGCTACACCTTC. Full variable domain (remainder filled in from reference TRBV11-2 and TRBJ1-2): EAGVAQSPRYKIIEKRQSVAFWCNPISGHATLYWYQQILGQGPKLLIQFQNNGVVDDSQLPKDRFSAERLKGVDSTLKIQPAKLEDSAVYLCASSFDRGRGYTFGSGTRLTVV.